This record looks at one T cell receptor beta chain sequence and its context. No antigen is known for it. This record belongs to a study of cytomegalovirus exposure and HLA in healthy donors. Findings and limits, study-wide: In vitro, a few CMV-associated chains proved specific for CMV antigens.

It was with 60 Vbeta and 13 Jbeta primers that the PCR ran. Clones were sequenced by immunoSEQ multiplex PCR, and TCRdb holds only the in-frame ones, with some missing. The sample lists about 230,000 clones, around 88% occurring once. CDR1 and CDR2 from the germline V gene are MNHEY and SMNVEV (reference sequence). The CDR3 loop spans 14 amino acids. V lost 6 bases, J lost 3 bases, and 7 bases stayed unmatched. This receptor was taken from a woman younger than 30 in good health and CMV-seronegative. V and J are TRBV27 and TRBJ1-2; 7 nucleotides align to TRBD1. The sequenced material came from PBMCs. The CDR3 DNA reads TGTGCCAGCAGGATGACAGGGACCTACTATGGCTACACCTTC. Translation gives CASRMTGTYYGYTF.